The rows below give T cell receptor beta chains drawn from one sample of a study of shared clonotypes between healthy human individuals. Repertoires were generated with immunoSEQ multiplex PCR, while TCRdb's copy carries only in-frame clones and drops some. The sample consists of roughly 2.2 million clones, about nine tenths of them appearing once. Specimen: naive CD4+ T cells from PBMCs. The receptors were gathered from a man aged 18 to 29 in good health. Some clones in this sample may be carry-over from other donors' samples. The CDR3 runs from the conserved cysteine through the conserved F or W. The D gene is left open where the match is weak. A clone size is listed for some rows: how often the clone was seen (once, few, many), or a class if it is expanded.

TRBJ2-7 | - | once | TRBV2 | CASSIGRVGLEQYF | TGTGCCAGCAGTATCGGTCGTGTGGGCCTCGAGCAGTACTTC
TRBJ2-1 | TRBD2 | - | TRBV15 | CATSSGASGSRSNEQFF | TGTGCCACCAGCAGCGGGGCTAGCGGGAGCAGATCAAATGAGCAGTTCTTC
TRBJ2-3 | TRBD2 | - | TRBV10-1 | CASGTSGTGPIDTQYF | TGCGCCAGCGGGACTAGCGGGACGGGGCCCATAGATACGCAGTATTTT
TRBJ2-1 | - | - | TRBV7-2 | CASSLAGYYNEQFF | TGTGCCAGCAGCTTAGCGGGGTACTACAATGAGCAGTTCTTC
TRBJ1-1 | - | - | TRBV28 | CASRKTGRMNTEAFF | TGTGCCAGCAGGAAAACTGGGAGAATGAACACTGAAGCTTTCTTT
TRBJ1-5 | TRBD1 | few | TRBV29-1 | CSAADREGQPQHF | TGCAGCGCTGCGGACAGGGAGGGTCAGCCCCAGCATTTT
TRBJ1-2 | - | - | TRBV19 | CASSIEAGTYGYTF | TGTGCCAGTAGTATAGAAGCGGGAACATATGGCTACACCTTC
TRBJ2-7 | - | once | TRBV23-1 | CASSQIATDTYEQYF | TGCGCCAGCAGTCAAATCGCGACAGACACCTACGAGCAGTACTTC
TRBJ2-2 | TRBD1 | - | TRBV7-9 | CASRPGQGAIGELFF | TGTGCCAGCAGACCGGGACAGGGGGCCATCGGGGAGCTGTTTTTT
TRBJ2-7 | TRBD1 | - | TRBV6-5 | CASSYSHGTGIYEQYF | TGTGCCAGCAGTTACTCGCACGGGACAGGGATCTACGAGCAGTACTTC
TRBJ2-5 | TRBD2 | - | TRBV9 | CASSVGGSGRAEKTQYF | TGTGCCAGCAGCGTAGGGGGTAGCGGGAGGGCAGAAAAGACCCAGTACTTC
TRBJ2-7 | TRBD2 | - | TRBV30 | CAWRASGRGEQYF | TGTGCCTGGAGGGCTAGCGGGAGGGGCGAGCAGTACTTC
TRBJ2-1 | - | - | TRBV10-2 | CASGQPPNEQFF | TGCGCCAGCGGTCAACCCCCCAATGAGCAGTTCTTC
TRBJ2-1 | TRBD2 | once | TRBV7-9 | CASGTSGYNEQFF | TGTGCCAGCGGGACTAGCGGTTACAATGAGCAGTTCTTC
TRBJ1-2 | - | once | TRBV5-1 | CASSLIPNYGYTF | TGCGCCAGCAGCTTGATTCCAAACTATGGCTACACCTTC
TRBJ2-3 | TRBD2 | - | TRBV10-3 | CATRPSGRASDTQYF | TGTGCCACCCGCCCCAGCGGGAGGGCCTCAGATACGCAGTATTTT
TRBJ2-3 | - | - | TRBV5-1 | CASSAGPVANTQYF | TGCGCCAGCAGCGCTGGTCCCGTGGCCAATACGCAGTATTTT
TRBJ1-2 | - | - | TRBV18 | CASGTRGYGYTF | TGTGCCAGCGGCACTCGGGGCTATGGCTACACCTTC
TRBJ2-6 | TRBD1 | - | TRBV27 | CASSTQGAGANVLTF | TGTGCCAGCAGTACACAGGGGGCTGGGGCCAACGTCCTGACTTTC
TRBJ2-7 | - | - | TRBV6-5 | CASRRQRSYEQYF | TGTGCCAGCAGACGACAGCGTTCCTACGAGCAGTACTTC
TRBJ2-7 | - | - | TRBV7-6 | CASSLDAYEQYF | TGTGCCAGCAGCTTAGACGCCTACGAGCAGTACTTC
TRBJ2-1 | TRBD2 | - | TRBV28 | CASGQLAGGPGNEQFF | TGTGCCAGCGGCCAACTGGCGGGAGGGCCAGGCAATGAGCAGTTCTTC